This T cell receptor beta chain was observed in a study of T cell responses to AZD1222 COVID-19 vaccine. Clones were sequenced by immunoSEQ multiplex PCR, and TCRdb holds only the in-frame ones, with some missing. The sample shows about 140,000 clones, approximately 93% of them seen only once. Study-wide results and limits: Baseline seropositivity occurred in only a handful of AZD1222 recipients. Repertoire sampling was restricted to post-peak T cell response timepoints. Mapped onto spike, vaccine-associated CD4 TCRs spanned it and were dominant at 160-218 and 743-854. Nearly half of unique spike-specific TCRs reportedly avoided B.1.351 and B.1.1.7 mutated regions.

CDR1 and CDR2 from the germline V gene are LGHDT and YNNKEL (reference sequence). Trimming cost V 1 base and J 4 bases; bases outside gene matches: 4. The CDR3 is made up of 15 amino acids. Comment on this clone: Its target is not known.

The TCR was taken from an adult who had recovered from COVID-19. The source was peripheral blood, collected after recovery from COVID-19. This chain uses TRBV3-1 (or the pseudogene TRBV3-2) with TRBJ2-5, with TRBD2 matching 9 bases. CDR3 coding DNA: TGTGCCAGCAGCCAAGGCGGGAGGGCCGGAGAGACCCAGTACTTC. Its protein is CASSQGGRAGETQYF.